This TCR beta chain was sequenced during a study of OX40 agonist ivuxolimab in advanced cancers. Findings and caveats of the study: Some of the lowest clonal expansion was seen in partial responders at 0.1-3.0 mg/kg. Both CD4+ and CD8+ T cell populations in blood had undergone clonal expansion by week 6 at 0.1 to 3.0 mg/kg. The mean number of expanded clones was higher in CD8+ T cells than in CD4+.

V shed 6 bases, J shed 5 bases, and the junction held 0 bases outside the gene matches. From germline, CDR1 is MNHEY and CDR2 SMNVEV (reference sequence). The CDR3 consists of 12 residues. Comments on this clone: Its antigen is currently unknown.

TCRdb's copy holds only in-frame clones and misses some; the assay was immunoSEQ multiplex PCR. Counted here are some 30,000 clones, approximately 84% occurring once; the ten biggest clones make up roughly a fifth. This TCR came from an adult with an advanced solid tumor such as melanoma, head and neck, liver or kidney cancer. The chain couples TRBV27 to TRBJ2-3; 9 bases are shared with TRBD2. The material sequenced was CD4+ or CD8+ T cells sorted from blood, taken in a trial of the OX40 agonist ivuxolimab. The CDR3 DNA follows: TGTGCCAGCAGGCGGGGGGGAGATACGCAGTATTTT. Its protein is CASRRGGDTQYF.